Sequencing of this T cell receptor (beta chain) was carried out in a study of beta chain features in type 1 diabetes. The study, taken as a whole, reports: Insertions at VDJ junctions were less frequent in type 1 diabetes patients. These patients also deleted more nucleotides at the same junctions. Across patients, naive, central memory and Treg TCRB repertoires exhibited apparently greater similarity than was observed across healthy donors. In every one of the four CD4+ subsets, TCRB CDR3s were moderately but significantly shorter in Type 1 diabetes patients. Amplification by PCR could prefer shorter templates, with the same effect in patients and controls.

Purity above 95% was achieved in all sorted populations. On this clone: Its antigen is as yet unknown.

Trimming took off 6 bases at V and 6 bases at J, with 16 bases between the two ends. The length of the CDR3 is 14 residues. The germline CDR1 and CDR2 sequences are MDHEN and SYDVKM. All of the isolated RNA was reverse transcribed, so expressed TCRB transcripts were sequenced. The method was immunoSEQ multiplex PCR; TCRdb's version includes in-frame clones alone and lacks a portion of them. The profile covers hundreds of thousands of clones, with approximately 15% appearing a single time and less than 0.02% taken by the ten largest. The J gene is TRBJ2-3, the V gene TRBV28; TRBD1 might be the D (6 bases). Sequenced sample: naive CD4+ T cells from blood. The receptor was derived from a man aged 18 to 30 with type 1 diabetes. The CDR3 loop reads CASRRYRATDTQYF. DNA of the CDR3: TGTGCCAGCAGGCGTTACAGGGCGACTGATACGCAGTATTTT. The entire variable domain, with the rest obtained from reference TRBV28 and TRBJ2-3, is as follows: DVKVTQSSRYLVKRTGEKVFLECVQDMDHENMFWYRQDPGLGLRLIYFSYDVKMKEKGDIPEGYSVSREKKERFSLILESASTNQTSMYLCASRRYRATDTQYFGPGTRLTVL.